Included here is one T cell receptor (beta chain) sequence, with context. The entry originates in a study of blood T cells in healthy people across ages. Together with a sample-barcoded 5' primer, a J-beta primer mix was included in a second PCR lasting about 7 to 12 cycles. One entry per CDR3 protein, called by TCRdb with MiXCR from the 5' RACE reads. This repertoire shows around 1,000,000 distinct CDR3 sequences, approximately 26% found once; its top ten account for 0.75%. These data also formed part of another study, on T cells of mothers and their children. This second study notes: Samples came from a few healthy Caucasian mothers and their six children. Reads recorded for TCR beta CDR3 numbered over 8.5 million per mother and about 3 million per child. Related mother and child pairs showed slightly greater overlap (not significant) than unrelated pairs did.

Sequencing was carried out using blood. The TCR was taken from a girl aged 2 to 9 in good health.

The CDR3 loop is CASSPDRFQETQYF. CDR3 in DNA: TGTGCCAGCAGCCCCGACAGATTCCAAGAGACCCAGTACTTC. This chain uses TRBV3-1 with TRBJ2-5, with D possibly matching TRBD1 (5 bases). Trimming cost V 4 bases and J 1 base, with 10 bases left between them. CDR1 and CDR2 (germline): LGHDT, YNNKEL (reference sequence). The CDR3 contains 14 residues.